This is a list of T cell receptor beta chains from one sample in a study of post-analysis software for immune sequencing data. Via MiXCR, TCRdb re-called the PCR reads, giving one row per CDR3 protein. In the table there are around 400,000 distinct CDR3 sequences, 39% of which are singletons. Specimen: blood. The receptors here all came from a girl aged 2 to 10 with multiple sclerosis. CDR3s include the opening cysteine and the closing phenylalanine or tryptophan. Fields, in order: D gene, clone size, J gene, V gene, CDR3 protein, CDR3 DNA. A D gene is named only where the DNA matches it firmly. Size is stated for part of the rows, as once, few or many counts, or as a class when the clone is expanded.

>-|-|TRBJ2-3|TRBV7-2
CACGFGADTQYF
TGTGCCTGCGGCTTTGGCGCAGATACGCAGTATTTT
>TRBD2|few|TRBJ2-5|TRBV4-2
CASSQVKGGEETQYF
TGTGCCAGCAGCCAAGTGAAGGGAGGGGAAGAGACCCAGTACTTC
>-|few|TRBJ2-7|TRBV28
CASSPIIVVPSYEQYF
TGTGCCAGCAGCCCTATAATTGTAGTGCCTTCTTACGAGCAGTACTTC
>-|-|TRBJ2-6|TRBV9
CASSAQMTVSGANVLTF
TGTGCCAGCAGCGCCCAGATGACAGTCTCTGGGGCCAACGTCCTGACTTTC
>TRBD1|few|TRBJ1-1|TRBV20-1
CSARGRKDRGPTEAFF
TGCAGTGCTAGAGGTCGGAAGGACAGGGGTCCCACTGAAGCTTTCTTT
>-|-|TRBJ1-6|TRBV19
CASSTIQSPLHF
TGTGCCAGTAGTACGATACAGTCACCCCTCCACTTT
>-|-|TRBJ2-7|TRBV7-2
CASNLMGASHYEQYF
TGTGCCAGCAACCTAATGGGAGCGTCACACTACGAGCAGTACTTC
>TRBD2|-|TRBJ2-7|TRBV7-2
CASSPVRTSGISYEQYF
TGTGCCAGCAGCCCTGTGCGGACTAGCGGGATCAGCTACGAGCAGTACTTC
>-|-|TRBJ2-7|TRBV6-5
CASSRGGQSYEQYF
TGTGCCAGCAGTCGCGGGGGACAGAGCTACGAGCAGTACTTC
>-|-|TRBJ2-6|TRBV27
CASSRDILSGANVLTF
TGTGCCAGCAGTCGGGACATCCTCTCTGGGGCCAACGTCCTGACTTTC
>-|-|TRBJ2-7|TRBV18
CASSPQDSSYEQYF
TGTGCCAGCTCACCACAGGACAGTTCCTACGAGCAGTACTTC
>-|-|TRBJ2-5|TRBV28
CATNGGTPRYQETQYF
TGTGCCACCAACGGCGGGACACCAAGATACCAAGAGACCCAGTACTTC
>-|-|TRBJ2-3|TRBV9
CASSAGLVRTDTQYF
TGTGCCAGCAGCGCCGGACTGGTCCGCACAGATACGCAGTATTTT
>-|few|TRBJ2-3|TRBV12-3/TRBV12-4
CASFESLTDTQYF
TGTGCCAGCTTTGAATCTTTAACAGATACGCAGTATTTT
>TRBD1|few|TRBJ1-5|TRBV7-7
CASSEPIQGAGSNQPQHF
TGTGCTAGCAGCGAACCAATACAGGGGGCAGGAAGCAATCAGCCCCAGCATTTT
>TRBD2|-|TRBJ2-1|TRBV10-3
CAILGASGGVPNEQFF
TGTGCCATCCTAGGGGCTAGCGGGGGGGTACCCAATGAGCAGTTCTTC
>TRBD1|-|TRBJ1-2|TRBV6-4
CASSASGGGGYTF
TGTGCCAGCAGTGCCTCAGGGGGAGGTGGCTACACCTTC
>TRBD1|-|TRBJ2-7|TRBV7-8
CASSLPQEGTGSNNEQYF
TGTGCCAGCAGCTTACCCCAGGAAGGGACAGGGTCCAACAATGAGCAGTACTTC
>-|many|TRBJ2-6|TRBV12-3/TRBV12-4
CASSWTNSGANVLTF
TGTGCCAGCAGTTGGACAAACTCTGGGGCCAACGTCCTGACTTTC
>TRBD2|-|TRBJ2-1|TRBV5-1
CASSPGLAGRSYNEQFF
TGCGCCAGCAGCCCTGGACTAGCGGGGCGCTCCTACAATGAGCAGTTCTTC
>TRBD1|few|TRBJ1-5|TRBV6-5
CASSYTSQGAGSQPQHF
TGTGCCAGCAGTTACACTTCACAGGGGGCGGGGAGTCAGCCCCAGCATTTT
>-|many|TRBJ2-7|TRBV28
CASTLGKGEQYF
TGTGCCAGCACCCTAGGGAAGGGCGAGCAGTACTTC
>-|few|TRBJ1-2|TRBV9
CASSSRGNYGYTF
TGTGCCAGCAGCTCCCGGGGAAATTATGGCTACACCTTC
>-|-|TRBJ2-3|TRBV28
CASSLPEGNGQTDAQYF
TGTGCCAGCAGTTTACCCGAGGGGAACGGACAAACAGATGCGCAGTATTTT
>TRBD1|-|TRBJ1-5|TRBV6-1
CASMSGLRGHGNQPQHF
TGTGCCAGCATGTCAGGGCTCAGGGGGCACGGCAATCAGCCCCAGCATTTT
>TRBD2|-|TRBJ2-1|TRBV12-3/TRBV12-4
CASTVPGGLYNEQFF
TGTGCCAGCACTGTTCCGGGGGGACTTTACAATGAGCAGTTCTTC
>-|-|TRBJ1-1|TRBV5-1
CASGTPTPGTEAFF
TGCGCCAGTGGGACGCCTACTCCGGGGACTGAAGCTTTCTTT
>TRBD1|many|TRBJ2-3|TRBV28
CASSSPGQEGTDTQYF
TGTGCCAGCAGCTCTCCCGGACAGGAAGGCACAGATACGCAGTATTTT